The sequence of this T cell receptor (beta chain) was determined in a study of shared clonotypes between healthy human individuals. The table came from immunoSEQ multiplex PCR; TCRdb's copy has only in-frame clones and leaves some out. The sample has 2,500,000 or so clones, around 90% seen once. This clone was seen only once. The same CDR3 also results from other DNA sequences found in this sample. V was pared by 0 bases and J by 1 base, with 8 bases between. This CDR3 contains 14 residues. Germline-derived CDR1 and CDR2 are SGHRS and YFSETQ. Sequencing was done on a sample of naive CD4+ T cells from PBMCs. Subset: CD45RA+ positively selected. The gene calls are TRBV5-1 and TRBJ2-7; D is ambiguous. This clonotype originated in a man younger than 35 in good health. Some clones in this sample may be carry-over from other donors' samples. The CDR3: CASSLDGFSYEQYF. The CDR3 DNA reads TGCGCCAGCAGCTTGGACGGATTTTCCTACGAGCAGTACTTC. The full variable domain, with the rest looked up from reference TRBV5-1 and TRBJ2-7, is KAGVTQTPRYLIKTRGQQVTLSCSPISGHRSVSWYQQTPGQGLQFLFEYFSETQRNKGNFPGRFSGRQFSNSRSEMNVSTLELGDSALYLCASSLDGFSYEQYFGPGTRLTVT.